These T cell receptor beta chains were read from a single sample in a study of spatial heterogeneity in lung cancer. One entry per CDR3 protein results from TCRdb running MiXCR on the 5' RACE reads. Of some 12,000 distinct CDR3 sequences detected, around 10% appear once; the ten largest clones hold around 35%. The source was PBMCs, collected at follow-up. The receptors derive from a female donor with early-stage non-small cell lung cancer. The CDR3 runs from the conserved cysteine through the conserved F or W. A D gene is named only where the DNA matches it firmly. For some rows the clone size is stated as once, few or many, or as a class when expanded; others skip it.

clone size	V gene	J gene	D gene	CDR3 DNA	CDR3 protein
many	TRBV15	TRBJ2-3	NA	TGTGCCACCAGCAGACAAACAGATACGCAGTATTTT	CATSRQTDTQYF
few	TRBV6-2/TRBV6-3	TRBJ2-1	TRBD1	TGTGCCAGCAGACGAGCCCCCCGGGACAGGGCCGTTAATGAGCAGTTCTTC	CASRRAPRDRAVNEQFF
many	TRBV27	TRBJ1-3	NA	TGTGCCAGCAGTTCTAGAGCTCTTTCTGGAAACACCATATATTTT	CASSSRALSGNTIYF
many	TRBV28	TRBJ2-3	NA	TGTGCCAGCAGTTCGATTGATACGCAGTATTTT	CASSSIDTQYF
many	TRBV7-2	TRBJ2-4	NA	TGTGCCAGCAGCTCCCTAGCTGGCCCTGAAAACATTCAGTACTTC	CASSSLAGPENIQYF
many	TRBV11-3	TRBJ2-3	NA	TGTGCCAGCAGCCGGAGTTATCCTAGCACAGATACGCAGTATTTT	CASSRSYPSTDTQYF
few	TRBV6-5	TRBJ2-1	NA	TGTGCCAGCAGTTCCCGGACTAAGCAGTTCTTC	CASSSRTKQFF
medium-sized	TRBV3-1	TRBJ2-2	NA	TGTGCCAGCAGCCAACAGGGGAACACCGGGGAGCTGTTTTTT	CASSQQGNTGELFF
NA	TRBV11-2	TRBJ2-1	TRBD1	TGTGCCAGCAGCTTAGATCAGTGGACAGGGGTGAGTGAGCAGTTCTTC	CASSLDQWTGVSEQFF
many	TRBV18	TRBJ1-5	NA	TGTGCCAGCTCACAGGAGGACAATCAGCCCCAGCATTTT	CASSQEDNQPQHF
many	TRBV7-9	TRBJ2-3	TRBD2	TGTGCCAGCAGCCCCCGGGACTATGTTAGAGATACGCAGTATTTT	CASSPRDYVRDTQYF
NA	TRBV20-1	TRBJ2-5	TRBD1	TGCAGTGGAGGGACAGGCAGACTAGGCGGGGAGACCCAGTACTTC	CSGGTGRLGGETQYF
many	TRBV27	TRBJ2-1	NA	TGTGCCAGCAGTTTATGGGGCCTGAATGAGCAGTTCTTC	CASSLWGLNEQFF
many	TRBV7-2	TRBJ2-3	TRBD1	TGTGCCAGCAGCCCCAGGACAGGGCGCACAGATACGCAGTATTTT	CASSPRTGRTDTQYF
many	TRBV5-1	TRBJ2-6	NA	TGCGCCAGCAGTCGACTCCCTAGGACTGGGGCCAACGTCCTGACTTTC	CASSRLPRTGANVLTF
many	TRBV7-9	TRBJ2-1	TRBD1	TGTGCCAGCAGCAAACAGGGGGCGGACCACAATGAGCAGTTCTTC	CASSKQGADHNEQFF
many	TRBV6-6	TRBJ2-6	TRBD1	TGTGCCAGCAGTTACTCTGGGACAGGGGGATCTGGGGCCAACGTCCTGACTTTC	CASSYSGTGGSGANVLTF
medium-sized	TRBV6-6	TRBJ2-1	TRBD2	TGTGCCAGCAGTCTAGCGGGAAGCGGTGATGAGCAGTTCTTC	CASSLAGSGDEQFF
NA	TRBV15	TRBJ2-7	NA	TGTGCCACCAGCAGAGCGGGAACGACCTACGAGCAGTACTTC	CATSRAGTTYEQYF
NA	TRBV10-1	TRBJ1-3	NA	TGCGCCAGCAGGGACAGTTCTGGAAACACCATATATTTT	CASRDSSGNTIYF
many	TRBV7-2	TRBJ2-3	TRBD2	TGTGCCAGCAGCCCGGGGCGGGAGAATAGCGGGAGAAGGGCTACGCAGTATTTT	CASSPGRENSGRRATQYF
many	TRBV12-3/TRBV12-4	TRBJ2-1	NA	TGTGCCAGCAGCCCGCCCTCTGGGAGGTACAATGAGCAGTTCTTC	CASSPPSGRYNEQFF
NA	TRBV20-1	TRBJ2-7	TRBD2	TGCAGTGCTCCCTCCTTGCGGGAGGGCCTCTACGAGCAGTACTTC	CSAPSLREGLYEQYF
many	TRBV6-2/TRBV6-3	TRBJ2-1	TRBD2	TGTGCCAGCTCCGCGCAGCGGGGGTCGTACAATGAGCAGTTCTTC	CASSAQRGSYNEQFF
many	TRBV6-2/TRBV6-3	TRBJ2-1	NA	TGTGCCAGCAGTTATCCCCTAGCCCACTCCTACAATGAGCAGTTCTTC	CASSYPLAHSYNEQFF
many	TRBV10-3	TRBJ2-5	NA	TGTGCCATCAGCCCCGGGGGCGGCCAAGAGACCCAGTACTTC	CAISPGGGQETQYF
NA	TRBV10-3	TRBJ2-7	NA	TGTGCCATCAGTCCCTCCGGGGGTCAGGTCTACGAGCAGTACTTC	CAISPSGGQVYEQYF
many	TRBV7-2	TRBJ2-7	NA	TGTGCCAGCAGCCCAAGGGTCCGGGGGCGGGACGAGCAGTACTTC	CASSPRVRGRDEQYF
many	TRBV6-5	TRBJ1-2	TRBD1	TGTGCCAGCAGTTACGCAGGGGGCAACTATGGCTACACCTTC	CASSYAGGNYGYTF
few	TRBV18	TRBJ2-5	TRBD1	TGTGCCAGCTCACCATCCGGGACAGGGGAAGAGACCCAGTACTTC	CASSPSGTGEETQYF
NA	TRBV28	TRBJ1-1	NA	TGTGCCAGCACCATGGGACGGGTGAACACTGAAGCTTTCTTT	CASTMGRVNTEAFF
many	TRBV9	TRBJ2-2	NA	TGTGCCAGCAGCCCTTTCAGGGGGGACACCGGGGAGCTGTTTTTT	CASSPFRGDTGELFF
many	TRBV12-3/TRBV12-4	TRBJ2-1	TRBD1	TGTGCCAGCAGCTCCGGGACAGGCTACAATGAGCAGTTCTTC	CASSSGTGYNEQFF
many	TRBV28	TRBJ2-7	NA	TGTGCCAGCAGTTTACCCACGTACGAGCAGTACTTC	CASSLPTYEQYF
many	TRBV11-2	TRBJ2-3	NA	TGTGCCAGCAGCTTAGGTGGGACAAAAACAGATACGCAGTATTTT	CASSLGGTKTDTQYF
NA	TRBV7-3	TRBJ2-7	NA	TGTGCCAGCAGCTTAATGGGCGGGAAGGACGAGCAGTACTTC	CASSLMGGKDEQYF
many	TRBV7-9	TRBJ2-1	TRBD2	TGTGCCAGCAGCCAGCTAGCGGGGGAGTACAATGAGCAGTTCTTC	CASSQLAGEYNEQFF
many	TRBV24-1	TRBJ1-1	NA	TGTGCCACCAGTGATTATGCAAACACTGAAGCTTTCTTT	CATSDYANTEAFF
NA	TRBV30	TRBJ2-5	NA	TGTGCCTGGAGTGTACCCCCCACCGAGACCCAGTACTTC	CAWSVPPTETQYF
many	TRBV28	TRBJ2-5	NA	TGTGCCAGCAGTTCCCGTTCTCGGGGCTCCTTCTCTGTCGAGACCCAGTACTTC	CASSSRSRGSFSVETQYF
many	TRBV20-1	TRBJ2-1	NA	TGCAGTGCTGGCGGGAACAATGAGCAGTTCTTC	CSAGGNNEQFF
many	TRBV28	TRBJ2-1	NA	TGTGCCAGCCGGGACTGGGGCGAGCAGTTCTTC	CASRDWGEQFF
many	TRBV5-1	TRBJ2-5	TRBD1	TGCGCCAGCAGCTTGGAGGGGGCCCAGACCCAGTACTTC	CASSLEGAQTQYF
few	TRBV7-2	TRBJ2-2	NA	TGTGCCAGCAGCTCGTTCGCGGGCACCGGGGAGCTGTTTTTT	CASSSFAGTGELFF
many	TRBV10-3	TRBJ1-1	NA	TGTGCCATCAGTGTCGGCAGGGAGACCACTGAAGCTTTCTTT	CAISVGRETTEAFF
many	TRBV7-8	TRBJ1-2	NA	TGTGCCAGCAGCAGGGCGCGGAACTATGGCTACACCTTC	CASSRARNYGYTF
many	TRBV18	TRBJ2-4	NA	TGTGCCAGCTCATCGGGACATAAAAACATTCAGTACTTC	CASSSGHKNIQYF
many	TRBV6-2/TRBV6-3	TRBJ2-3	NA	TGTGCCAGCAGGTCGTTGCGGGGTTGGGGTACGCAGTATTTT	CASRSLRGWGTQYF
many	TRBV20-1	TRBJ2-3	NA	TGCAGTGCTCGGTTCGCTAGCTTAGATACGCAGTATTTT	CSARFASLDTQYF
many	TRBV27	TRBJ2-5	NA	TGTGCCAGCAGTTTATCGCAGGGGCCTGGTTGGGGCGAGACCCAGTACTTC	CASSLSQGPGWGETQYF
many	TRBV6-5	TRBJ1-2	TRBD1	TGTGCCAGCAGTTACGCAGGGGGTGACTATGGCTACACCTTC	CASSYAGGDYGYTF
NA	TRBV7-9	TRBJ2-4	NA	TGTGCCAGCAGCCGGGACTTGGGGAACGGGGACATTCAGTACTTC	CASSRDLGNGDIQYF
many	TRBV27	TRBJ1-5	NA	TGTGCCAGCAGTCCCCAGGGCTTGGGCAATCAGCCCCAGCATTTT	CASSPQGLGNQPQHF
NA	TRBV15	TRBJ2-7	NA	TGTGCCACCAGCAGACCCCCTGGGGAGCAGTACTTC	CATSRPPGEQYF
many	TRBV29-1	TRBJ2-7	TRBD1	TGCAGCGTTGGTCGAGACAGGGGCTCTTCCTACGAGCAGTACTTC	CSVGRDRGSSYEQYF
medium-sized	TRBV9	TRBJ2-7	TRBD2	TGTGCCAGCAGCGTAGGGGTTGGAGGGGGACTAGCGAACGAGCAGTACTTC	CASSVGVGGGLANEQYF
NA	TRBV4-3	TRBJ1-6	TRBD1	TGCGCCAGCAGCCAAGATACAGGGGGCGCGAGTAATTCACCCCTCCACTTT	CASSQDTGGASNSPLHF
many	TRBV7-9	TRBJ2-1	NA	TGTGCCAGCAGCCCAGAGCGGAGCTCCTACAATGAGCAGTTCTTC	CASSPERSSYNEQFF
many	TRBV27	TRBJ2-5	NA	TGTGCCAGCAGTCTCCATGGGCCGAGTAATTTCGGCCAGTACTTC	CASSLHGPSNFGQYF